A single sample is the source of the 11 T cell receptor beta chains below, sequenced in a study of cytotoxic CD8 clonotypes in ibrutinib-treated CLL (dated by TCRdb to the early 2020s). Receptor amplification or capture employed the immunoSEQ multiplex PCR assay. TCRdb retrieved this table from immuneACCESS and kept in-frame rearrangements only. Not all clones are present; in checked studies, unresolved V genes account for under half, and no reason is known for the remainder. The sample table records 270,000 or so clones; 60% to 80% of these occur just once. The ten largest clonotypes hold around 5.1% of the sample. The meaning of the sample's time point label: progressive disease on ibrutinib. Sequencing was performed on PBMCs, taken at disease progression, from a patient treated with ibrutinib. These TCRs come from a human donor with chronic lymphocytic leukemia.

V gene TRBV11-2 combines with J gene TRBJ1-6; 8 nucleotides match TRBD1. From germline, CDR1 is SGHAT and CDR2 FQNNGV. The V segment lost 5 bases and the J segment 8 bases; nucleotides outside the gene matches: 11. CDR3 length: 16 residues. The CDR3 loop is CASSPHGQGRDSPLHF. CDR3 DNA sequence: TGTGCCAGCAGCCCCCATGGACAGGGTCGCGATTCACCCCTCCACTTT. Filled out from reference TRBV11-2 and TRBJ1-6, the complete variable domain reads EAGVAQSPRYKIIEKRQSVAFWCNPISGHATLYWYQQILGQGPKLLIQFQNNGVVDDSQLPKDRFSAERLKGVDSTLKIQPAKLEDSAVYLCASSPHGQGRDSPLHFGNGTRLTVT.

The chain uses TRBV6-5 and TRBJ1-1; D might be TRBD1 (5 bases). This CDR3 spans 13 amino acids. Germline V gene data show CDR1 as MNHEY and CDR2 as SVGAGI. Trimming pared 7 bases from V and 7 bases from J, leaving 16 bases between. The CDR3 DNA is TGTGCCAGCACACAAAAGAATGGGGGTGAAGCTTTCTTT. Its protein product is CASTQKNGGEAFF.

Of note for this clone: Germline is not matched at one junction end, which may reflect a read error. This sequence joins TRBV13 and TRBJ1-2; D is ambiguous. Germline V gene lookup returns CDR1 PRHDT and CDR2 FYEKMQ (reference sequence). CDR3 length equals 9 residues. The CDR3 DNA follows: TGTGCCAGCAGCCACCCCCTGGGGTTC. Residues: CASSHPLGF.

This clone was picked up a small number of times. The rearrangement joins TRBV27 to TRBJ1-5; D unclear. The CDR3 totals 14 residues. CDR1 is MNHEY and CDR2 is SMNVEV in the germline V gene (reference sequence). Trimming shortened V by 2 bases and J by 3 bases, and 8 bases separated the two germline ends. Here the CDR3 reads CASSLGRANQPQHF. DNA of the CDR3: TGTGCCAGCAGTTTAGGGAGGGCCAATCAGCCCCAGCATTTT.

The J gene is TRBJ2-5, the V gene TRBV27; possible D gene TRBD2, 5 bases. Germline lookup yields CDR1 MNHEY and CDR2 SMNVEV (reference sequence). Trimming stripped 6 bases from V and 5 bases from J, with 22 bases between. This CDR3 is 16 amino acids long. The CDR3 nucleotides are TGTGCCAGCAGAAAGGTGCTAGAGGGTTACGGGGAGACCCAGTACTTC. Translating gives CASRKVLEGYGETQYF.

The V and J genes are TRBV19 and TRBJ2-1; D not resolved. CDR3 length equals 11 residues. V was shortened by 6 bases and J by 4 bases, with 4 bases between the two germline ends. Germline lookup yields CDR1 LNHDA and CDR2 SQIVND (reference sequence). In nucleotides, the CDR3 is TGTGCCAGTAGAAGTTACAATGAGCAGTTCTTC. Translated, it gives CASRSYNEQFF.

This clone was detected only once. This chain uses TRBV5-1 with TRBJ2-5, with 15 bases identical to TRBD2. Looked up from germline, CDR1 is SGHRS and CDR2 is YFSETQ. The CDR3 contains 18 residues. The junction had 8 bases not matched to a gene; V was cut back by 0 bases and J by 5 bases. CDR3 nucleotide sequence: TGCGCCAGCAGCTTGGTGAAGAGGACTAGCGGGGGGGCGGAGACCCAGTACTTC. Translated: CASSLVKRTSGGAETQYF.

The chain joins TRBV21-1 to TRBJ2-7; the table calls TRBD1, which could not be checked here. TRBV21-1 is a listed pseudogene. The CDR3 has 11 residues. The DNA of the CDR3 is TGTGCCAGCACCCTGGACAGGCCGGCGGGCTTC. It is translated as CASTLDRPAGF.

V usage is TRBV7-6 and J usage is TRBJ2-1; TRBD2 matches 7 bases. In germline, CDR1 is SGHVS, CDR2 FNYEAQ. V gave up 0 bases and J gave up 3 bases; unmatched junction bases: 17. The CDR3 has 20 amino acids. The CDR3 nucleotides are TGTGCCAGCAGCTTAGCCGGCTCGCTAGCGGTTCAAATTCTCTACAATGAGCAGTTCTTC. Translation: CASSLAGSLAVQILYNEQFF.

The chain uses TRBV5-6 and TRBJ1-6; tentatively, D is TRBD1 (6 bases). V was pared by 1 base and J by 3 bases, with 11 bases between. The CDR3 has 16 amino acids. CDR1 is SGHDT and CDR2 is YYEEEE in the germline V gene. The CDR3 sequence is CASSLTGANYNSPLHF. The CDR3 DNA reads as TGTGCCAGCAGCTTGACGGGGGCCAACTATAATTCACCCCTCCACTTT.

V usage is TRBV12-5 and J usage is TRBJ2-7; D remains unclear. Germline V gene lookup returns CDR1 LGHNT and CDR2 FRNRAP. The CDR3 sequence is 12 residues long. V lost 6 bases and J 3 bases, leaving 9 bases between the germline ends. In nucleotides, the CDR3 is TGTGCTAGTGGAACCTCCATCTACGAGCAGTACTTC. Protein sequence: CASGTSIYEQYF.